The rows below give T cell receptor beta chains drawn from one sample of a study of OX40 agonist ivuxolimab in advanced cancers. Clones were read by immunoSEQ multiplex PCR, and TCRdb kept only the in-frame ones, dropping some. The sample yields more than 25,000 clones, roughly 90% seen once. The input for sequencing was CD4+ or CD8+ T cells sorted from blood, taken in a trial of the OX40 agonist ivuxolimab. The receptors come from an adult with an advanced solid tumor such as melanoma, head and neck, liver or kidney cancer. Each CDR3 is given with its conserved first and last residue. A D gene is named only where the DNA matches it firmly.

v_gene: TRBV7-9
j_gene: TRBJ2-3
d_gene: TRBD1
CDR3aa: CASSQDRGPSDTQYF

v_gene: TRBV19
j_gene: TRBJ1-1
d_gene: NA
CDR3aa: CASNDPGRLAEAFF

v_gene: TRBV9
j_gene: TRBJ2-1
d_gene: NA
CDR3aa: CASSVGGGAHNEQFF

v_gene: TRBV9
j_gene: TRBJ2-2
d_gene: NA
CDR3aa: CASSVEAGELFF

v_gene: TRBV30
j_gene: TRBJ2-5
d_gene: NA
CDR3aa: CAWRRDGGTQYF

v_gene: TRBV7-8
j_gene: TRBJ2-7
d_gene: NA
CDR3aa: CASSPDLPSDLLYEQYF

v_gene: TRBV5-5
j_gene: TRBJ2-7
d_gene: NA
CDR3aa: CASSLDLLYEQYF

v_gene: TRBV28
j_gene: TRBJ1-1
d_gene: NA
CDR3aa: CASSPRFLSQMNTEAFF

v_gene: TRBV5-3
j_gene: TRBJ1-5
d_gene: TRBD1
CDR3aa: CARSVTGVNQPQHF

v_gene: TRBV27
j_gene: TRBJ2-3
d_gene: TRBD1
CDR3aa: CASSPWTGGSTDTQYF

v_gene: TRBV28
j_gene: TRBJ2-7
d_gene: NA
CDR3aa: CASSLQGTEQYF

v_gene: TRBV7-9
j_gene: TRBJ1-1
d_gene: TRBD1
CDR3aa: CASSFGQGDEAFF

v_gene: TRBV5-5
j_gene: TRBJ2-7
d_gene: NA
CDR3aa: CASSLTAATYEQYF

v_gene: TRBV13
j_gene: TRBJ1-1
d_gene: NA
CDR3aa: CASSFINTEAFF

v_gene: TRBV2
j_gene: TRBJ2-3
d_gene: TRBD1
CDR3aa: CASSRTGDVPTDTQYF

v_gene: TRBV7-9
j_gene: TRBJ2-7
d_gene: NA
CDR3aa: CASSLAGGSYEQYF

v_gene: TRBV28
j_gene: TRBJ1-2
d_gene: NA
CDR3aa: CASSLIVGYGYTF

v_gene: TRBV19
j_gene: TRBJ2-7
d_gene: NA
CDR3aa: CASSIGRFSYEQYF

v_gene: TRBV13
j_gene: TRBJ1-4
d_gene: NA
CDR3aa: CASSPLRESEKLFF

v_gene: TRBV7-9
j_gene: TRBJ2-5
d_gene: TRBD2
CDR3aa: CASSSIAGEGQETQYF

v_gene: TRBV13
j_gene: TRBJ2-3
d_gene: TRBD2
CDR3aa: CASGSLAGLTDTQYF

v_gene: TRBV15
j_gene: TRBJ1-5
d_gene: NA
CDR3aa: CATSRDRRNQPQHF

v_gene: TRBV5-6
j_gene: TRBJ2-3
d_gene: NA
CDR3aa: CASSSRRTDTQYF

v_gene: TRBV29-1
j_gene: TRBJ1-2
d_gene: NA
CDR3aa: CSVIIRDTYGYTF

v_gene: TRBV19
j_gene: TRBJ1-1
d_gene: NA
CDR3aa: CASSMSGNTEAFF

v_gene: TRBV7-8
j_gene: TRBJ1-2
d_gene: NA
CDR3aa: CASSPVGGYTF

v_gene: TRBV18
j_gene: TRBJ2-5
d_gene: NA
CDR3aa: CASSPGGGVFGETQYF

v_gene: TRBV9
j_gene: TRBJ1-2
d_gene: TRBD1
CDR3aa: CASSTRDSPSPPYNYGYTF

v_gene: TRBV7-9
j_gene: TRBJ2-1
d_gene: NA
CDR3aa: CASSLADGAPGRVF

v_gene: TRBV5-4
j_gene: TRBJ2-3
d_gene: NA
CDR3aa: CASSVTGPDTQYF

v_gene: TRBV27
j_gene: TRBJ2-2
d_gene: NA
CDR3aa: CASSFGLGTGELFF

v_gene: TRBV28
j_gene: TRBJ2-1
d_gene: TRBD2
CDR3aa: CASRTERTSGIYEQFF

v_gene: TRBV20-1
j_gene: TRBJ2-7
d_gene: NA
CDR3aa: CSAQGTYEQYF

v_gene: TRBV7-2
j_gene: TRBJ2-1
d_gene: NA
CDR3aa: CASSPAEGYNEQFF

v_gene: TRBV15
j_gene: TRBJ2-5
d_gene: NA
CDR3aa: CATSREGSSFQETQYF

v_gene: TRBV7-6
j_gene: TRBJ2-1
d_gene: NA
CDR3aa: CASSLGRAKGEQFF